The 11 T cell receptor beta chains below come from one sample, sequenced in a study of blood T cell repertoires in COVID-19. Assay: immunoSEQ multiplex PCR; the TCRdb copy retains only in-frame clones and omits some. The sample consists of approximately 200,000 clones, about 88% of them appearing once. Sequenced input: peripheral blood. The source of these receptors is a woman in her thirties with active or convalescent COVID-19.

The chain combines TRBV5-8 with TRBJ1-2; D might be TRBD1 (5 bases). V was cut by 1 base and J by 6 bases, with 13 bases left in between. The CDR3 totals 14 residues. The germline V gene has CDR1 SGHTS and CDR2 YDEGEE. CDR3 residues: CASSLFQGADGYTF. CDR3 DNA: TGTGCCAGCAGCTTGTTCCAGGGTGCAGATGGCTACACCTTC.

The rearrangement links TRBV10-3 to TRBJ2-1, with TRBD2 identical over 7 bases. Losses at the gene ends were 0 bases for V and 4 bases for J; bases not matched to a gene: 3. This CDR3 has 15 amino acids. Germline CDR1 and CDR2: ENHRY and SYGVKD. In DNA form, the CDR3 reads TGTGCCATCAGTGAGTCGGGAGGGTTGTACAATGAGCAGTTCTTC. It yields the protein CAISESGGLYNEQFF.

The CDR3 loop reads CASSSLGEPQHF. The DNA of the CDR3 is TGTGCCAGCAGTAGTCTAGGGGAGCCCCAGCATTTT. V and J are TRBV5-6 and TRBJ1-5, with D tentatively TRBD1 (5 bases). Trimming removed 5 bases from V and 8 bases from J, with 11 bases in between. Germline CDR1 SGHDT, CDR2 YYEEEE. The CDR3 runs 12 residues.

The chain joins TRBV4-1 to TRBJ1-1; TRBD1 is a possible D gene (5 bases). The germline V gene encodes CDR1 MGHRA and CDR2 YSYEKL. Trimming stripped 1 base from V and 0 bases from J, with 9 bases between. The CDR3 length is 15 residues. CDR3 in DNA: TGCGCCAGCAGCCAAGCGGACACCATGAACACTGAAGCTTTCTTT. Translating it yields CASSQADTMNTEAFF.

On this clone itself: The same CDR3 can be traced to other DNA sequences in this sample. The CDR3 DNA sequence: TGCGCCAGCAGTGAACAGGGCTGGCAGCCCCAGCATTTT. Protein sequence: CASSEQGWQPQHF. V usage is TRBV10-2 and J usage is TRBJ1-5; perhaps TRBD1 as D (6 bases). Germline CDR1 WSHSY, CDR2 SAAADI. The V end lost 3 bases, the J end lost 7 bases, and 10 bases lay between the germline ends. The CDR3 is 13 amino acids.

This clone was seen just once. V usage is TRBV27 and J usage is TRBJ2-7; D may be TRBD2 (5 bases). This CDR3 has 13 amino acids. Trimming left V 2 bases short and J 3 bases short, with 8 bases between. Germline CDR1 and CDR2: MNHEY and SMNVEV (reference sequence). The CDR3 here is CASSLGRDYEQYF. The DNA for the CDR3 is TGTGCCAGCAGTTTAGGCCGGGACTACGAGCAGTACTTC.

The chain links TRBV25-1 to TRBJ1-1; TRBD1 matches at 7 bases. Germline V gene lookup returns CDR1 MGHDK and CDR2 SYGVNS. The V gene end was trimmed by 6 bases and the J gene end by 3 bases; junction bases not matched to a gene: 13. The CDR3 contains 16 residues. The CDR3 sequence is CASRPRQGWYHTEAFF. As DNA, the CDR3 is TGTGCCAGCAGGCCAAGACAGGGATGGTATCACACTGAAGCTTTCTTT.

The V call is TRBV27, the J call TRBJ1-2; no reliable D call. The CDR3 is 14 amino acids. Trimming stripped 5 bases from V and 5 bases from J, with 15 bases between. Germline V gene sequence: CDR1 MNHEY, CDR2 SMNVEV (reference sequence). The CDR3 nucleotides read TGTGCCAGCAGTCCTATCCTCCCTGGTTATGGCTACACCTTC. It encodes CASSPILPGYGYTF.

V and J are TRBV5-1 and TRBJ1-1; TRBD1 matches 7 bases. Germline CDR1 and CDR2: SGHRS and YFSETQ. V trimming: 3 bases; J trimming: 0 bases; junction bases outside the gene matches: 5. There are 15 residues in the CDR3. CDR3 region: CASSSAGQVNTEAFF. The CDR3 DNA sequence: TGCGCCAGCAGCTCCGCCGGACAGGTGAACACTGAAGCTTTCTTT.

DNA for the CDR3: TGTGCCAGTAGAGACAGGGGGGGCTCGTATGGCTACACCTTC. This translates into CASRDRGGSYGYTF. The genes are TRBV19 and TRBJ1-2, with 9 nucleotides matching TRBD1. Germline V gene lookup returns CDR1 LNHDA and CDR2 SQIVND (reference sequence). V lost 6 bases to trimming and J lost 5 bases; unmatched junction nucleotides: 7. There are 14 residues in the CDR3.

The chain couples TRBV20-1 to TRBJ1-2; D call uncertain. Germline CDR1 is DFQATT and CDR2 is SNEGSKA (reference sequence). V was shortened by 3 bases and J by 5 bases, with 4 bases between the two germline ends. The CDR3 has 10 residues. CDR3 nucleotide sequence: TGCAGTGCTAGTCTTTATGGCTACACCTTC. Its protein product is CSASLYGYTF.